Below are 11 T cell receptor beta chains sequenced from a single sample in a study of identical twins. TCRdb analysed the 5' RACE reads with MiXCR anew, one entry per CDR3 protein. This table has roughly 350,000 distinct CDR3 sequences, around an eighth appearing once. The same data also went into a second study, on yellow fever vaccine responses in identical twins.

Sequencing was done on a sample of CD8+ T cells sorted from blood. These receptors all come from a woman under 30 in good health.

This clonotype was counted between two and nine times. V gene TRBV20-1 combines with J gene TRBJ2-5; D ambiguous. The CDR3 contains 11 residues. CDR1 and CDR2 from the germline V gene are DFQATT and SNEGSKA (reference sequence). V was cut by 3 bases and J by 5 bases, with 7 bases left in between. CDR3 nucleotides: TGCAGTGCTAGCAGTCAGGAGACCCAGTACTTC. Translation: CSASSQETQYF.

This clonotype was picked up many times. The rearrangement uses TRBV27 and TRBJ1-1, with D uncertain. Germline CDR1 is MNHEY and CDR2 is SMNVEV (reference sequence). V lost 6 bases to trimming and J lost 8 bases, with 13 bases between them. The CDR3 covers 12 residues. The CDR3 bases are TGTGCCAGCAGCCTCGTGGGCAGGGAAGCTTTCTTT. It yields the protein CASSLVGREAFF.

The chain combines TRBV13 with TRBJ2-3, with TRBD2 matching 10 bases. The germline V gene encodes CDR1 PRHDT and CDR2 FYEKMQ (reference sequence). V gave up 2 bases and J gave up 3 bases; unmatched junction bases: 8. The CDR3 runs to 17 residues. The CDR3 region is CASSLSLAGESTDTQYF. The CDR3, as DNA: TGTGCCAGCAGCTTAAGCCTAGCGGGAGAGAGTACAGATACGCAGTATTTT.

This clonotype has a handful of counts. This sequence joins TRBV29-1 and TRBJ2-2; 7 bases are a match to TRBD2. The CDR3 totals 13 residues. V gave up 2 bases and J gave up 6 bases; unmatched junction bases: 3. CDR1 is SQVTM and CDR2 is ANQGSEA in the germline V gene. The CDR3 loop is CSVESGAAGELFF. The CDR3 bases are TGCAGCGTTGAAAGCGGGGCGGCCGGGGAGCTGTTTTTT.

This clonotype was recorded a few times. CDR3 in amino acids: CASSQETGDGNTIYF. DNA for the CDR3: TGTGCCAGCAGCCAAGAGACAGGGGATGGAAACACCATATATTTT. The rearrangement uses TRBV14 and TRBJ1-3; the match to TRBD1 covers 8 bases. V lost 0 bases to trimming and J lost 3 bases; unmatched junction nucleotides: 1. The CDR3 covers 15 residues. Germline V gene data show CDR1 as SGHDN and CDR2 as FVKESK.

This clonotype was found a few times. The rearrangement uses TRBV5-6 and TRBJ2-1, with 7 bases that match TRBD2. CDR3 length: 12 amino acids. Germline V gene lookup returns CDR1 SGHDT and CDR2 YYEEEE. V lost 3 bases and J lost 16; bases outside the gene matches: 10. The CDR3 DNA sequence: TGTGCCAGCAGCTCCTTCGGGACTACTACATTCTTC. It specifies CASSSFGTTTFF.

This clonotype was detected only a few times. The chain links TRBV27 to TRBJ2-1, with TRBD2 identical over 7 bases. Germline V gene lookup returns CDR1 MNHEY and CDR2 SMNVEV (reference sequence). V lost 3 bases and J lost 3; bases outside the gene matches: 5. The CDR3 runs to 15 residues. The CDR3 sequence is CASSFGLAVYNEQFF. The CDR3, as DNA: TGTGCCAGCAGTTTTGGGCTAGCGGTCTACAATGAGCAGTTCTTC.

The table lists this clonotype with many counts. The V call is TRBV24-1, the J call TRBJ2-3; tentatively, D is TRBD1 (5 bases). V gave up 6 bases and J gave up 4 bases, with 7 bases separating them. The CDR3 is 12 amino acids. The V gene's germline CDR1 is KGHDR and CDR2 SFDVKD. CDR3 amino acids: CATSPGPDTQYF. The CDR3 DNA reads as TGTGCCACCAGTCCAGGGCCAGATACGCAGTATTTT.

The rearrangement links TRBV4-1 to TRBJ2-1; D ambiguous. The CDR3 runs to 13 residues. Per germline, CDR1 MGHRA and CDR2 YSYEKL. Trimming cost V 4 bases and J 7 bases, with 11 bases left between them. In nucleotides, the CDR3 is TGCGCCAGCAGCCCTTCGAACGGGAATGAGCAGTTCTTC. Encoded protein: CASSPSNGNEQFF.

This clonotype has more than one count but fewer than ten. V gene TRBV6-5 combines with J gene TRBJ1-2; the D is unclear. The CDR3 spans 15 residues. The ends were cut back, 0 bases at V and 0 bases at J, with 8 bases in the middle. Germline CDR1 and CDR2: MNHEY and SVGAGI. The CDR3 region has the DNA TGTGCCAGCAGTTACTCTGCCAGGTCTAACTATGGCTACACCTTC. Protein: CASSYSARSNYGYTF.

There are many counts of this clonotype. CDR3 residues: CASSQIAGGITEAFF. CDR3 DNA: TGTGCCAGCAGCCAGATCGCAGGGGGCATCACTGAAGCTTTCTTT. The chain couples TRBV4-2 to TRBJ1-1, with TRBD1 matching 8 bases. The germline CDR1 and CDR2 sequences are LGHNA and YNFKEQ. The CDR3 totals 15 residues. V trimming: 3 bases; J trimming: 4 bases; junction bases outside the gene matches: 7.